This T cell receptor beta chain stems from a study of human T cells and chemical hapten exposure. Study in general: Upper-back patches of 0.01% DPC were read at 6 days. Study results and limitations: Expanded TCRs grouped into significantly more large CDR3 similarity clusters than controls produced. Those TCRs sitting above 1 in 1000 frequency stayed the same with DPC sensitization.

In its sample, this clonotype was seen a few times. Antigen unknown. TCRdb reprocessed the RACE reads with MiXCR, giving one entry per CDR3 protein. The sample holds about 81,000 distinct CDR3 sequences, roughly a tenth seen once. The germline V gene encodes CDR1 SGHRS and CDR2 YFSETQ. V was pared by 4 bases and J by 2 bases, with 12 bases between. This CDR3 comprises 14 residues. Time point defined: patch test 2, 6 weeks after DPC sensitization. The sample's treatment: therapeutic diphenylcyclopropenone sensitization with weekly scalp DPC. Total RNA came from unfractionated whole blood. This receptor was taken from a woman in her thirties with alopecia areata. Some clones in this sample may be carry-over from other donors' samples. The chain joins TRBV5-1 to TRBJ1-2; D is uncertain. The sample was whole blood, taken in connection with sensitization to the hapten diphenylcyclopropenone (DPC). CDR3 nucleotides: TGCGCCAGCAGCCCGGATGGCGGAAACTATGGCTACACCTTC. Residues: CASSPDGGNYGYTF.